This note documents a single T cell receptor beta chain sequence. Generated by immunoSEQ multiplex PCR, the TCRdb table keeps only in-frame clones and is missing some. The sample holds roughly 100,000 clones, just over 85% seen once. This entry comes from a study of blood T cell repertoires in COVID-19. Trimming took off 2 bases at V and 3 bases at J, with 7 bases between the two ends. Germline loops: CDR1 SGHTA, CDR2 FQGNSA. The CDR3 spans 13 residues. Sequenced input: peripheral blood. The V and J genes are TRBV7-2 and TRBJ2-5, with D tentatively TRBD1 (5 bases). The receptor was isolated from a human donor in a cohort sampled during active COVID-19. The CDR3 DNA follows: TGTGCCAGCAGCTTAAACAGGAAAGAGACCCAGTACTTC. Translating gives CASSLNRKETQYF.